These 9 T cell receptor beta chains share one sample of origin, sequenced in a study of blood T cell repertoires in COVID-19. Clones were read by immunoSEQ multiplex PCR, and TCRdb kept only the in-frame ones, dropping some. The table shows 150,000 to 200,000 clones, with roughly 87% occurring only once. Sequenced sample: PBMCs or T cells enriched from blood (not recorded which). Receptors were obtained from a woman in her twenties or thirties who had recovered from COVID-19.

This chain joins TRBV6-2 or TRBV6-3 and TRBJ1-4, with D possibly TRBD1 on 6 matching bases. The V and J ends lost 1 base and 6 bases respectively, with 12 bases between them. Germline assignment: CDR1 MNHEY and CDR2 SVGEGT. The CDR3 extends over 15 amino acids. Written as DNA, the CDR3 is TGTGCCAGCAGTTACTTTGGCGGGGGCGATGAAAAACTGTTTTTT. Its protein product is CASSYFGGGDEKLFF.

The gene calls are TRBV5-4 and TRBJ2-4, with 9 bases aligning to TRBD1. The CDR3 consists of 17 residues. CDR1 is SGHNT and CDR2 is YYREEE in the germline V gene (reference sequence). The junction had 10 bases not matched to a gene; V was cut back by 4 bases and J by 2 bases. CDR3 nucleotide sequence: TGTGCCAGCAGCCATCGTACAGGGGGCTTTCCCAAAAACATTCAGTACTTC. Protein sequence: CASSHRTGGFPKNIQYF.

The V call is TRBV7-2, the J call TRBJ2-7, with unresolved D. This CDR3 region has 11 residues. V was shortened by 1 base and J by 10 bases, with 8 bases between the two germline ends. Germline CDR1 SGHTA, CDR2 FQGNSA. Written as DNA, the CDR3 is TGTGCCAGCAGCTTAGAACAGTTCCAGTACTTC. Translated, it gives CASSLEQFQYF.

The V and J genes are TRBV7-9 and TRBJ2-5; D gene unclear. The CDR3 has 14 amino acids. V dropped 4 bases and J dropped 5 bases, with 14 bases sitting between them. Looked up from germline, CDR1 is SEHNR and CDR2 is FQNEAQ (reference sequence). In DNA, the CDR3 is TGTGCCAGCAGCTCCCTACCCTCATCGGAGACCCAGTACTTC. Amino acids: CASSSLPSSETQYF.

The chain has TRBV24-1 and TRBJ2-7; 7 positions agree with TRBD1. The germline CDR1 and CDR2 sequences are KGHDR and SFDVKD. The CDR3 consists of 15 residues. The J segment lost 3 bases and the V segment lost 3 bases, leaving 7 bases of the junction unmatched. The CDR3 region has the DNA TGTGCCACCAGTGATCTGGGGGACAGCCTCTACGAGCAGTACTTC. It yields the protein CATSDLGDSLYEQYF.

The rearrangement links TRBV7-2 to TRBJ1-5, with 8 bases lining up with TRBD1. With V trimmed by 5 bases and J by 3 bases, 9 bases remained unmatched. This CDR3 spans 16 amino acids. Germline-derived CDR1 and CDR2 are SGHTA and FQGNSA. The CDR3 DNA sequence: TGTGCCAGCAGCCCCCAGGGGGCCGGGCCCAATCAGCCCCAGCATTTT. Translated, it gives CASSPQGAGPNQPQHF.

The chain has TRBV4-2 and TRBJ1-2; 11 bases align to TRBD1. The CDR3 sequence is 17 residues long. Germline CDR1 is LGHNA and CDR2 is YNFKEQ. With 3 bases clipped from V and 6 bases from J, the junction kept 12 bases outside the gene matches. CDR3 DNA: TGTGCCAGCAGCCAGGCCGGGACAGGGGGGAAAGGAGATGGCTACACCTTC. Translated: CASSQAGTGGKGDGYTF.

V is TRBV11-3 and J is TRBJ1-2; perhaps TRBD1 as D (6 bases). This CDR3 comprises 15 residues. Germline V CDR1 and CDR2: SGHNT, YENEEA. V lost 6 bases, J lost 4 bases, and 18 bases lay in between. CDR3 DNA sequence: TGTGCCAGCAGTCGGAACGGGGAGACAGGCTATGGCTACACCTTC. Its protein product is CASSRNGETGYGYTF. Full variable domain (outside the CDR3, taken from reference TRBV11-3 and TRBJ1-2): EAGVVQSPRYKIIEKKQPVAFWCNPISGHNTLYWYLQNLGQGPELLIRYENEEAVDDSQLPKDRFSAERLKGVDSTLKIQPAELGDSAVYLCASSRNGETGYGYTFGSGTRLTVV.

The rearrangement uses TRBV9 and TRBJ2-1; TRBD2 matches 7 bases. The CDR3 totals 15 residues. The germline V gene has CDR1 SGDLS and CDR2 YYNGEE. The ends lost 0 bases at V and 7 bases at J; junction bases unmatched: 7. The CDR3 coding sequence is TGTGCCAGCAGCGTAGGGGGCGGGAGCAGGAATGAGCAGTTCTTC. Its translation is CASSVGGGSRNEQFF.